These T cell receptor beta chains were read from a single sample in a study of T cell responses to AZD1222 COVID-19 vaccine. Measured with immunoSEQ multiplex PCR; TCRdb has only the in-frame clones, and not every one. The table includes under 150,000 clones, 93% detected once. Sequencing used peripheral blood, obtained on day 0 of AZD1222 vaccination. These receptors originate from an adult in good health. Both conserved end residues are trimmed from each CDR3.

V: TRBV19; J: TRBJ2-2; CDR3: ASSPDRGLGELF
V: TRBV2; J: TRBJ2-7; CDR3: ASTMGAGSYEQY
V: TRBV2; J: TRBJ2-5; CDR3: ASSVGQGRETQY
V: TRBV29-1; J: TRBJ2-5; CDR3: SAYSQRGRQVTQY
V: TRBV28; J: TRBJ1-4; CDR3: ASSFGDASNEKLF
V: TRBV2; J: TRBJ2-2; CDR3: ASTETNTGELF
V: TRBV7-2; J: TRBJ1-6; CDR3: ASRPGTDSPLH
V: TRBV6-5; J: TRBJ2-3; CDR3: ASTSDTDTQY
V: TRBV9; J: TRBJ1-3; CDR3: ASRGQGAIY
V: TRBV19; J: TRBJ1-6; CDR3: ASSPEDRPGAAPLH
V: TRBV3-1/TRBV3-2; J: TRBJ2-1; CDR3: ASSQDQGAVKGYNEQF
V: TRBV28; J: TRBJ1-2; CDR3: ASSLGAGSGYT
V: TRBV5-1; J: TRBJ1-1; CDR3: ASSFRDRGLPEAF
V: TRBV6-5; J: TRBJ2-1; CDR3: ASSYWGARNEQF